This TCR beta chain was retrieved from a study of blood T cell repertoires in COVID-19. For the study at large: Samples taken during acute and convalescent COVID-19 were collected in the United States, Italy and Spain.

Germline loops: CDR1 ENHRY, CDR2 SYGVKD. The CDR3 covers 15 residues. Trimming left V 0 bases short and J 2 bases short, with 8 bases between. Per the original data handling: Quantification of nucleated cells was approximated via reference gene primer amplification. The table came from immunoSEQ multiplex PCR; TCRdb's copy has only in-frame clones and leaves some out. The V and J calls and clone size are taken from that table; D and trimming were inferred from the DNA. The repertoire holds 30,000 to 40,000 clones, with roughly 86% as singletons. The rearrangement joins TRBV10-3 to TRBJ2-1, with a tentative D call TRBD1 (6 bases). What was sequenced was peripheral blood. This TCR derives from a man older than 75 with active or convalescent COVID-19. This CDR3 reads CAISESRGTYNEQFF. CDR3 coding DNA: TGTGCCATCAGTGAGTCAAGGGGGACCTACAATGAGCAGTTCTTC.